These 27 T cell receptor beta chains were all obtained from the same sample, sequenced in a study of CD8+ T cells in alopecia areata. RNA extraction was followed by reverse transcription into cDNA, which acted as the sequencing template. Here immunoSEQ multiplex PCR was the method, and the copy in TCRdb shows in-frame clones only, minus some. The data show approximately 100,000 clones, about three fifths seen once. This sample's treatment: oral pan-JAK inhibitor, 5-10 mg twice daily. The specimen was CD8+ T cells sorted from blood, collected around week 55, from a patient treated with tofacitinib. Receptors were obtained from a human donor with alopecia areata.

This clone appeared a few times. J is TRBJ2-6 and V is TRBV4-2; 9 bases fit TRBD1. CDR1 LGHNA and CDR2 YNFKEQ come from the germline V gene. The V gene end was trimmed by 4 bases and the J gene end by 0 bases; junction bases not matched to a gene: 7. This CDR3 contains 18 residues. This CDR3 reads CASSPEDRGISGANVLTF. DNA of the CDR3: TGTGCCAGCAGCCCCGAAGACAGGGGGATCTCTGGGGCCAACGTCCTGACTTTC.

The chain carries TRBV19 and TRBJ1-1; possibly TRBD1 for D (6 bases). Germline assignment: CDR1 LNHDA and CDR2 SQIVND (reference sequence). CDR3 size: 16 residues. The V end lost 6 bases, the J end lost 0 bases, and 17 bases lay between the germline ends. CDR3 sequence reads: CASRVQGGSMNTEAFF. The CDR3, as DNA: TGTGCCAGTAGGGTACAGGGAGGGTCAATGAACACTGAAGCTTTCTTT.

Concerning this clone itself: Other nucleotide sequences from this sample produce the same CDR3. The chain employs TRBV29-1 and TRBJ2-3, with TRBD2 identical over 10 bases. Trimming cost V 3 bases and J 3 bases; bases outside gene matches: 6. This CDR3 has 15 residues. CDR1 is SQVTM and CDR2 is ANQGSEA in the germline V gene. The CDR3 region has the DNA TGCAGCGTTGAGGAGCGGGGGGGCAGGACAGATACGCAGTATTTT. This sequence encodes CSVEERGGRTDTQYF.

The table lists this clone with a few counts. The chain uses TRBV29-1 and TRBJ2-3; TRBD2 agrees at 8 bases. CDR1 is SQVTM and CDR2 is ANQGSEA in the germline V gene. There are 16 residues in the CDR3. The CDR3 bases are TGCGGGGGGCGGGGGGCCCCTAGCGGGTTCACAGATACGCAGTATTTT. This codes for CGGRGAPSGFTDTQYF.

The genes are TRBV29-1 and TRBJ1-2; D is unresolved. The V end was cut by 5 bases, the J end by 4 bases, with 11 bases between. CDR3 length equals 12 residues. The germline V gene has CDR1 SQVTM and CDR2 ANQGSEA. The CDR3 DNA is TGCAGCGTTCTCGGGGTGGCCTATGGCTACACCTTC. This gives the protein CSVLGVAYGYTF.

The V and J genes are TRBV30 and TRBJ2-1; D is ambiguous. V was trimmed by 1 base and J by 7 bases, leaving 5 bases between them. CDR3 length equals 11 residues. Germline lookup yields CDR1 GTSNPN and CDR2 SVGIG (reference sequence). CDR3 sequence: CAWSDGNEQFF. The CDR3 DNA is TGTGCCTGGAGTGATGGAAATGAGCAGTTCTTC.

V gene TRBV7-2 combines with J gene TRBJ2-3; D gene uncertain. With 3 bases removed from V and 2 bases from J, the gap between germline ends came to 9 bases. The CDR3 is 14 residues long. Germline CDR1 SGHTA, CDR2 FQGNSA. This CDR3 is CASSLGSHTDTQYF. CDR3 sequence (DNA): TGTGCCAGCAGCTTGGGATCACACACAGATACGCAGTATTTT. The full variable domain, in which reference TRBV7-2 and TRBJ2-3 provide the parts outside the CDR3, is GAGVSQSPSNKVTEKGKDVELRCDPISGHTALYWYRQSLGQGLEFLIYFQGNSAPDKSGLPSDRFSAERTGGSVSTLTIQRTQQEDSAVYLCASSLGSHTDTQYFGPGTRLTVL.

This clone was detected only a few times. The chain links TRBV7-9 to TRBJ1-5; weak D call: TRBD1 (5 bases). Trimming cost V 5 bases and J 0 bases, with 8 bases left between them. This CDR3 contains 14 residues. CDR1 SEHNR and CDR2 FQNEAQ come from the germline V gene (reference sequence). The CDR3 sequence is CASSGGASNQPQHF. The CDR3 DNA reads TGTGCCAGCAGCGGAGGGGCTAGCAATCAGCCCCAGCATTTT.

This clone is a singleton in its sample. The V call is TRBV6-5, the J call TRBJ2-2; 8 nucleotides align to TRBD1. V dropped 10 bases and J dropped 5; count of bases not matched to a gene: 3. There are 12 residues in the CDR3. CDR1 is MNHEY, CDR2 SVGAGI, per germline. The CDR3 region is CATRGPTGELFF. Written as DNA, the CDR3 is TGTGCCACCAGGGGGCCAACCGGGGAGCTGTTTTTT.

This clone was observed a handful of times. This rearrangement joins TRBV6-1 to TRBJ2-7; TRBD1 or TRBD2 may be the D gene (5 bases each). Trimming cost V 0 bases and J 2 bases, with 8 bases left between them. The CDR3 has 14 amino acids. Germline values: CDR1 MNHNS, CDR2 SASEGT. The CDR3 loop is CASSEARGPYEQYF. As DNA, the CDR3 is TGTGCCAGCAGTGAAGCCCGGGGACCCTACGAGCAGTACTTC.

The chain joins TRBV30 to TRBJ1-2; D is unclear. Germline V gene data show CDR1 as GTSNPN and CDR2 as SVGIG (reference sequence). The CDR3 covers 16 residues. Trimming shortened V by 3 bases and J by 4 bases, and 21 bases separated the two germline ends. The CDR3 here is CAWRGQPSHSRYGYTF. CDR3 in DNA: TGTGCCTGGAGAGGGCAACCCTCCCATTCGCGCTATGGCTACACCTTC.

The V call is TRBV14, the J call TRBJ2-1; D uncertain. Trimming pared 1 base from V and 6 bases from J, leaving 4 bases between. Germline values: CDR1 SGHDN, CDR2 FVKESK. The CDR3 totals 12 residues. The CDR3 loop reads CASSQVSNEQFF. The CDR3 DNA follows: TGTGCCAGCAGCCAAGTCTCCAATGAGCAGTTCTTC.

The chain couples TRBV13 to TRBJ2-1; tentatively, D is TRBD2 (5 bases). This CDR3 is 15 amino acids long. Germline values: CDR1 PRHDT, CDR2 FYEKMQ (reference sequence). V was trimmed by 1 base and J by 1 base, leaving 8 bases between them. The CDR3 sequence: CASSLVGGSYNEQFF. CDR3 DNA sequence: TGTGCCAGCAGCTTAGTCGGCGGGTCCTACAATGAGCAGTTCTTC.

The V call is TRBV11-2, the J call TRBJ2-5; 8 positions match TRBD2. The germline CDR1 and CDR2 sequences are SGHAT and FQNNGV. CDR3 size: 14 residues. Trimming took 4 bases from V and 1 from J; bases not matched to a gene: 2. The DNA of the CDR3 is TGTGCCAGCAGCTCGGGACTAGTCCAAGAGACCCAGTACTTC. Translated, it gives CASSSGLVQETQYF.

CDR3 amino acids: CASSWVGETQYF. The CDR3 DNA reads TGTGCCAGTAGTTGGGTTGGGGAGACCCAGTACTTC. V is TRBV19 and J is TRBJ2-5; unclear D gene. The CDR3 sequence is 12 residues long. Per germline, CDR1 LNHDA and CDR2 SQIVND (reference sequence). Trimming cost V 5 bases and J 5 bases, with 9 bases left between them.

The chain uses TRBV13 and TRBJ2-1; D perhaps matches TRBD2 (8 bases). With 4 bases removed from V and 7 bases from J, the gap between germline ends came to 23 bases. From germline, CDR1 is PRHDT and CDR2 FYEKMQ (reference sequence). This CDR3 has 17 residues. This CDR3 reads CASSSAAVGGGGNEQFF. The CDR3 coding sequence is TGTGCCAGCAGCTCTGCCGCTGTAGGGGGCGGGGGGAATGAGCAGTTCTTC.

This clone has a handful of counts. The rearrangement links TRBV11-2 to TRBJ2-1, with 8 nucleotides matching TRBD1. Looked up from germline, CDR1 is SGHAT and CDR2 is FQNNGV. The CDR3 sequence is 15 residues long. The trim removed 5 bases at V and 3 bases at J, leaving 6 bases unmatched. The CDR3 sequence is CASSVTGGHYNEQFF. DNA of the CDR3: TGTGCCAGCAGCGTAACAGGGGGACACTACAATGAGCAGTTCTTC.

The rearrangement links TRBV27 to TRBJ1-5; D not resolved. The germline CDR1 and CDR2 sequences are MNHEY and SMNVEV (reference sequence). Trimming removed 3 bases at V and 1 base at J, with 10 bases between. The CDR3 runs to 15 residues. CDR3: CASSFKGLSNQPQHF. The CDR3 DNA is TGTGCCAGCAGTTTTAAGGGCTTGAGCAATCAGCCCCAGCATTTT.

The table lists this clone with a few counts. The rearrangement links TRBV7-9 to TRBJ2-5; D possibly corresponds to TRBD2 (5 bases). The V gene's germline CDR1 is SEHNR and CDR2 FQNEAQ (reference sequence). V was cut by 5 bases and J by 1 base, with 11 bases left in between. The CDR3 totals 14 residues. In nucleotides, the CDR3 is TGTGCCAGCAGCGCAGGACTGTTCCAAGAGACCCAGTACTTC. It specifies CASSAGLFQETQYF.

The chain has TRBV9 and TRBJ1-3; weak D call: TRBD1 (6 bases). V was clipped by 5 bases and J by 9 bases, with 12 bases between them. CDR1 is SGDLS, CDR2 YYNGEE, per germline. The CDR3 totals 12 residues. The CDR3 DNA follows: TGTGCCAGCAGTCGGACAGACGGCACCATATATTTT. This encodes CASSRTDGTIYF.

The gene calls are TRBV4-2 and TRBJ2-7, with D possibly being TRBD2 (5 bases). The CDR3 covers 14 residues. From germline, CDR1 is LGHNA and CDR2 YNFKEQ. Between the trimmed V and J ends, which lost 1 base and 2 bases, there was a span of 9 bases. CDR3 residues: CASSQVRGPYEQYF. The DNA of the CDR3 is TGTGCCAGCAGCCAAGTCCGGGGTCCCTACGAGCAGTACTTC.

There are a few counts of this clone. The chain carries TRBV2 and TRBJ2-1; 11 positions agree with TRBD2. The CDR3 has 16 residues. With V trimmed by 2 bases and J by 4 bases, 4 bases remained unmatched. The V gene's germline CDR1 is SNHLY and CDR2 FYNNEI. The CDR3: CASSETLAGVYNEQFF. CDR3 coding DNA: TGTGCCAGCAGTGAAACACTAGCGGGGGTTTACAATGAGCAGTTCTTC. The variable domain in full, with the rest retrieved from reference TRBV2 and TRBJ2-1, is EPEVTQTPSHQVTQMGQEVILRCVPISNHLYFYWYRQILGQKVEFLVSFYNNEISEKSEIFDDQFSVERPDGSNFTLKIRSTKLEDSAMYFCASSETLAGVYNEQFFGPGTRLTVL.

The gene calls are TRBV13 and TRBJ2-2; D perhaps matches TRBD2 (5 bases). V shed 5 bases and J shed 0 bases, with 7 bases lying between them. The length of the CDR3 is 14 residues. Per germline, CDR1 PRHDT and CDR2 FYEKMQ (reference sequence). The CDR3: CASSTGTNTGELFF. CDR3 DNA sequence: TGTGCCAGCAGCACCGGGACGAACACCGGGGAGCTGTTTTTT.

In regard to this clone: Within the sample, other DNA sequences also encode this same CDR3. The chain joins TRBV13 to TRBJ2-7, with TRBD2 identical over 10 bases. Per the germline V gene, CDR1 is PRHDT and CDR2 is FYEKMQ (reference sequence). This CDR3 comprises 15 residues. With 0 bases clipped from V and 1 base from J, the junction kept 0 bases outside the gene matches. This CDR3 is CASSLGTSGSYEQYF. The CDR3 bases are TGTGCCAGCAGCTTAGGGACTAGCGGGTCCTACGAGCAGTACTTC.

Here the CDR3 DNA reads TGCGCCAGCAGCTTGTGGAACACCGGGGAGCTGTTTTTT. Translated, it gives CASSLWNTGELFF. The chain combines TRBV5-1 with TRBJ2-2; D remains unclear. The CDR3 is 13 residues long. Germline V lookup: CDR1 SGHRS, CDR2 YFSETQ. The ends were cut back, 1 base at V and 1 base at J, with 2 bases in the middle.

This chain's CDR3 is CASSPSTGTGGDEQYF. The CDR3 DNA sequence: TGTGCCAGCAGCCCCAGCACCGGGACAGGGGGCGACGAGCAGTACTTC. The chain carries TRBV5-6 and TRBJ2-7; the match to TRBD1 covers 12 bases. The J segment lost 5 bases and the V segment lost 4 bases, leaving 10 bases of the junction unmatched. The CDR3 consists of 16 residues. Germline-derived CDR1 and CDR2 are SGHDT and YYEEEE.

This chain uses TRBV30 with TRBJ2-7, with 10 bases aligning to TRBD2. CDR1 and CDR2 from the germline V gene are GTSNPN and SVGIG (reference sequence). The CDR3 runs 15 residues. Trimming removed 3 bases from V and 3 bases from J; junction bases left unmatched: 8. The CDR3 region has the DNA TGTGCCTGGAGCGGTAGCGGGGGGAACTACTACGAGCAGTACTTC. It yields the protein CAWSGSGGNYYEQYF.